One TCR beta chain is described in this entry. The antigen is unknown. The source of the sample is a study of regulatory T cells in long-lasting Graves disease. Study at large: Over 5 years on antithyroid drugs plus positive TSH receptor antibodies marked Graves' disease as persistent.

Germline V CDR1 and CDR2: DFQATT, SNEGSKA (reference sequence). This CDR3 is built from 15 residues. V lost 1 base to trimming and J lost 7 bases, with 16 bases between them. Notes on the study in general: Newly diagnosed patients had higher TCR diversity than persistent Graves' patients did.

As for time point: persistent/refractory GD, antithyroid drugs over 5 years with positive TRAb. Scientists built the TCR library using RNA that was extracted from PBMCs. Patients came from an endocrinology department in Xi'an, China. Libraries of TCR beta came from iRepertoire HTBI primers plus Arm-PCR of CDR3 regions. As processed by the authors: Samples revealed 62 TRBV and 15 or so TRBJ segments. TCRdb recomputed calls from the multiplex PCR reads with MiXCR, one row per CDR3 protein. The V and J calls shown here were made by TCRdb, not taken from the authors' results. The sample holds some 470,000 distinct CDR3 sequences, roughly 21% seen once.

The receptor was isolated from a female donor with Graves disease. The starting material was peripheral blood mononuclear cells (PBMCs), obtained when the disease was refractory, from a patient treated with antithyroid drugs. The V and J genes are TRBV20-1 and TRBJ1-4, with D maybe TRBD1 (6 bases). CDR3: CSARGSGALGEKLFF. CDR3 nucleotides: TGCAGTGCTAGAGGTTCAGGGGCTCTTGGTGAAAAACTGTTTTTT.